This TCR beta chain was retrieved from a study of blood T cell repertoires in COVID-19. Study overall: Samples representing acute and convalescent COVID-19 were sourced from the United States, Italy and Spain.

Generated by immunoSEQ multiplex PCR, the TCRdb table keeps only in-frame clones and is missing some. In the table there are about 80,000 clones, about 91% of which are singletons. Sequenced: peripheral blood. This TCR derives from a woman of 80 years or more with acute or convalescent COVID-19.

The CDR3 DNA reads as TGTGCCAGCTCACCTGGGACAGACAATCAGCCCCAGCATTTT. Amino acids: CASSPGTDNQPQHF. The chain employs TRBV18 and TRBJ1-5; 7 bases are a match to TRBD1. The CDR3 length is 14 residues. CDR1 is KGHSH and CDR2 is LQKENI in the germline V gene. The ends lost 3 bases at V and 3 bases at J; junction bases unmatched: 2.